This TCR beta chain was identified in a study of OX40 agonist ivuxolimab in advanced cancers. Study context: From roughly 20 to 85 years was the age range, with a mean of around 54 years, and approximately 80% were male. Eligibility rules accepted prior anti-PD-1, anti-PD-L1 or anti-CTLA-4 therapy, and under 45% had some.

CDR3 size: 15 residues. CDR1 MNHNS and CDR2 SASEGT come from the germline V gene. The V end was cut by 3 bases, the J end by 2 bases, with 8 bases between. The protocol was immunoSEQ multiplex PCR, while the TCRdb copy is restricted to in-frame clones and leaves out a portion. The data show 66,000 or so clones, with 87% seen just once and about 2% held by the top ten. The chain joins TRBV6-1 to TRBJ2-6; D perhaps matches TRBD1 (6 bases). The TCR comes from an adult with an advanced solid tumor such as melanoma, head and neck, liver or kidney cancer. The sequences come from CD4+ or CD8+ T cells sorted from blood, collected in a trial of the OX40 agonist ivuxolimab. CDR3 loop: CASSDRQAGANVLTF. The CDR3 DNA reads TGTGCCAGCAGTGACCGACAGGCTGGGGCCAACGTCCTGACTTTC.